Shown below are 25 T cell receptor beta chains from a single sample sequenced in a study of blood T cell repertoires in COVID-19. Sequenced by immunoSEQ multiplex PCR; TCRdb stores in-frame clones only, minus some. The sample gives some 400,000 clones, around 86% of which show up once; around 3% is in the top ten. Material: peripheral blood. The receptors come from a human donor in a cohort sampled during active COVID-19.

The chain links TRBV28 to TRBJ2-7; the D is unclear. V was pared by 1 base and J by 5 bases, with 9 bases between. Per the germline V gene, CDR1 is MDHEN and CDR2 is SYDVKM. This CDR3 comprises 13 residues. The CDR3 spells CASSLFPVHEQYF. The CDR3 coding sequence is TGTGCCAGCAGTTTATTTCCGGTCCACGAGCAGTACTTC.

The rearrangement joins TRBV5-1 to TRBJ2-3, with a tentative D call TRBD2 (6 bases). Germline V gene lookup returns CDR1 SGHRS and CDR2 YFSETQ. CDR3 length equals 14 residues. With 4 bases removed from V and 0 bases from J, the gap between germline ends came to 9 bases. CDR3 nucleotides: TGCGCCAGCAGCACTGGGACTAGCACAGATACGCAGTATTTT. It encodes CASSTGTSTDTQYF. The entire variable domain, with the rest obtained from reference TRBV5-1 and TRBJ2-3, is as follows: KAGVTQTPRYLIKTRGQQVTLSCSPISGHRSVSWYQQTPGQGLQFLFEYFSETQRNKGNFPGRFSGRQFSNSRSEMNVSTLELGDSALYLCASSTGTSTDTQYFGPGTRLTVL.

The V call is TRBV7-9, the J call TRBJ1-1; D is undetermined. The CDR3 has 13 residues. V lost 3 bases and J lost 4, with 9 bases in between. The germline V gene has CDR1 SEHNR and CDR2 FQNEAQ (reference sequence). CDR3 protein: CASSFTGGTEAFF. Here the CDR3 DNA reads TGTGCCAGCAGCTTTACGGGAGGCACTGAAGCTTTCTTT. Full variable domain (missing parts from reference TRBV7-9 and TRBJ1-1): DTGVSQNPRHKITKRGQNVTFRCDPISEHNRLYWYRQTLGQGPEFLTYFQNEAQLEKSRLLSDRFSAERPKGSFSTLEIQRTEQGDSAMYLCASSFTGGTEAFFGQGTRLTVV.

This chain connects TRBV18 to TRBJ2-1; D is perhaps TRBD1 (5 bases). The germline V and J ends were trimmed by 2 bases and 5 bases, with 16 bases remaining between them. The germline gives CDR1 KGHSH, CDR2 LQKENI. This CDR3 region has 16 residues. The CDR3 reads CASSPWLAGRDNEQFF. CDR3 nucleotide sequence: TGTGCCAGCTCACCATGGCTGGCAGGGCGCGACAATGAGCAGTTCTTC.

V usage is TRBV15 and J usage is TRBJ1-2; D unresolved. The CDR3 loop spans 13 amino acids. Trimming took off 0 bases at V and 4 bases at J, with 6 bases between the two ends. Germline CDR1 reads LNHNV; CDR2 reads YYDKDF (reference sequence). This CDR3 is CATSRDSIYGYTF. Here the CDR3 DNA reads TGTGCCACCAGCAGAGACAGTATCTATGGCTACACCTTC.

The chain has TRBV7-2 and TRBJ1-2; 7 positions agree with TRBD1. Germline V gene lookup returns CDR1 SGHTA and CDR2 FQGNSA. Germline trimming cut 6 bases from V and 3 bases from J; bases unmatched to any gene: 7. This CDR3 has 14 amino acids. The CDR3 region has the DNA TGTGCCAGCAGGTTACAGGGGCCCGACTATGGCTACACCTTC. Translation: CASRLQGPDYGYTF.

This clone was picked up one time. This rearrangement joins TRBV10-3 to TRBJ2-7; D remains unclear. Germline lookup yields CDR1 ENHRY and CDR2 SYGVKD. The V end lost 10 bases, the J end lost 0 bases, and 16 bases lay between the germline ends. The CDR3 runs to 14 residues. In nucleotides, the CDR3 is TGTGCCACCACCGAGGAAAGGAGCTCCTACGAGCAGTACTTC. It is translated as CATTEERSSYEQYF.

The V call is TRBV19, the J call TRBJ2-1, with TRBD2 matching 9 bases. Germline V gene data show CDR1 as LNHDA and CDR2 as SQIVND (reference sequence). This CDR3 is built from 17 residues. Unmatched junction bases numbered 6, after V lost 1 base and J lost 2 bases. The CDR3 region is CASSIGGGGAPYNEQFF. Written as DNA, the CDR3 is TGTGCCAGTAGTATAGGTGGCGGGGGGGCACCCTACAATGAGCAGTTCTTC.

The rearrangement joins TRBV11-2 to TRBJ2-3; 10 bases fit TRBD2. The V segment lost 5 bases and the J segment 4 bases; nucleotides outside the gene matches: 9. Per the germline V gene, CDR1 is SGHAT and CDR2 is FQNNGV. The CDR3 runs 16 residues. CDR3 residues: CASSQVAGGYADTQYF. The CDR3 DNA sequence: TGTGCCAGCAGCCAAGTAGCGGGGGGATATGCAGATACGCAGTATTTT.

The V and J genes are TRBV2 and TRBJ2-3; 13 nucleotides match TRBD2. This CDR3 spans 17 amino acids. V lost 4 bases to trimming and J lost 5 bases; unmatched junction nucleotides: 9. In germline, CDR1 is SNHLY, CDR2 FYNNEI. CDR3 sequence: CASSGVWTSGSVDTQYF. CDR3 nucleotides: TGTGCCAGCAGTGGGGTTTGGACTAGCGGGAGTGTAGATACGCAGTATTTT. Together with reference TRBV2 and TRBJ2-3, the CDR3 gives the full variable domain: EPEVTQTPSHQVTQMGQEVILRCVPISNHLYFYWYRQILGQKVEFLVSFYNNEISEKSEIFDDQFSVERPDGSNFTLKIRSTKLEDSAMYFCASSGVWTSGSVDTQYFGPGTRLTVL.

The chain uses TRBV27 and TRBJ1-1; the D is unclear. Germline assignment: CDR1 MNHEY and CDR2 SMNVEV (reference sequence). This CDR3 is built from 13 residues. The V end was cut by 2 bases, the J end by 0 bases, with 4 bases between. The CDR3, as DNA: TGTGCCAGCAGTTTACTAGTGAACACTGAAGCTTTCTTT. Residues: CASSLLVNTEAFF.

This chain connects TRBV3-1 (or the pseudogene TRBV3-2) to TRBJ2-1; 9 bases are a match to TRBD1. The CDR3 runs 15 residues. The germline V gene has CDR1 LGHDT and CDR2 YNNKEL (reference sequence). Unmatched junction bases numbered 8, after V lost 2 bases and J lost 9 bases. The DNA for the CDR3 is TGTGCCAGCAGCCAACCGGGACAGGGATGGGGTGAGCAGTTCTTC. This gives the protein CASSQPGQGWGEQFF.

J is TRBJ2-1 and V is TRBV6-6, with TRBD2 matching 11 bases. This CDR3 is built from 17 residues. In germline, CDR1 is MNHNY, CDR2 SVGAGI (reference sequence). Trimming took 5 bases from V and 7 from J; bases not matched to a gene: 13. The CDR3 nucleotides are TGTGCCAGCAGTCACCCTAGGACTAGCGGGTATTATAATGAGCAGTTCTTC. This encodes CASSHPRTSGYYNEQFF.

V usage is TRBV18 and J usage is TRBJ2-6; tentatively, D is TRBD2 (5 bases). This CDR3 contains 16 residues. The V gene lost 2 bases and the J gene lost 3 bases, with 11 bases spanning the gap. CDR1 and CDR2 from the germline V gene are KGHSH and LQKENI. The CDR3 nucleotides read TGTGCCAGCTCACCAACGGGGTTTAATGGGGCCAACGTCCTGACTTTC. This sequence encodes CASSPTGFNGANVLTF.

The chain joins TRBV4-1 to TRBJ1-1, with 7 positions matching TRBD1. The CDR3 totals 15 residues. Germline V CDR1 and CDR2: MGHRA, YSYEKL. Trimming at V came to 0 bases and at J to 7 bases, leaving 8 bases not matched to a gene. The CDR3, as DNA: TGCGCCAGCAGCCAAGAAGAGGGGGCGCGTGGTGAAGCTTTCTTT. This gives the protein CASSQEEGARGEAFF.

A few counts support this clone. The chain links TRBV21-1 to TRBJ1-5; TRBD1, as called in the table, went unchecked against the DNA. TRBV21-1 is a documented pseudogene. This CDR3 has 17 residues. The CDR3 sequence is CASSKGSWGRLYQPQHF. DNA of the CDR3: TGTGCCAGCAGCAAAGGATCGTGGGGGCGCCTCTATCAGCCCCAGCATTTT.

CDR3 DNA: TGTGCCAGCAGCTTGAGGGCTAACACTGAAGCTTTCTTT. Protein: CASSLRANTEAFF. This chain links TRBV7-9 with TRBJ1-1; D remains ambiguous. CDR1 is SEHNR and CDR2 is FQNEAQ in the germline V gene (reference sequence). The V end was cut by 3 bases, the J end by 2 bases, with 7 bases between. There are 13 residues in the CDR3.

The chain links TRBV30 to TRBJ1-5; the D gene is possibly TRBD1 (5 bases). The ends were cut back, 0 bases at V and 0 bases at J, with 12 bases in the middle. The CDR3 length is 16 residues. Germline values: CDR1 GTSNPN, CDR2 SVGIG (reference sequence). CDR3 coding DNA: TGTGCCTGGAGTGTCTTCCCTGACAGTAGCAATCAGCCCCAGCATTTT. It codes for CAWSVFPDSSNQPQHF.

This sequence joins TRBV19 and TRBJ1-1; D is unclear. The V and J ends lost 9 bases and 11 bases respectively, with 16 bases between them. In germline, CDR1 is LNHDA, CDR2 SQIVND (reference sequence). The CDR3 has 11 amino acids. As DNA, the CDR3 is TGTGCCAGCACGGTTGGAGGAGCGGCTTTCTTT. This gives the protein CASTVGGAAFF.

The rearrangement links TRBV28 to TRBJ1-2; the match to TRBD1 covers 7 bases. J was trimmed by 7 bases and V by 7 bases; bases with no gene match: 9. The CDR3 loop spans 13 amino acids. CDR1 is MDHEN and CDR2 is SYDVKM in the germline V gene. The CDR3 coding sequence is TGTGCCAGCAATTCTCGACAGGGTAGTGGCTACACCTTC. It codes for CASNSRQGSGYTF.

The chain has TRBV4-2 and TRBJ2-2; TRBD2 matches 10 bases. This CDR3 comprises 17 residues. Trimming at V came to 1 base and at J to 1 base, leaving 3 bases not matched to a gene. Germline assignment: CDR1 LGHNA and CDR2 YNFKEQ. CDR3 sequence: CASSQVASGGNTGELFF. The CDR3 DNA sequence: TGTGCCAGCAGCCAAGTCGCTAGCGGGGGGAACACCGGGGAGCTGTTTTTT.

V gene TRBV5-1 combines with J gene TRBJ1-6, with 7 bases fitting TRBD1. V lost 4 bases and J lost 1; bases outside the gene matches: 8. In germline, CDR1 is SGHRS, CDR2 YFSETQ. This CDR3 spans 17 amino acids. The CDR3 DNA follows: TGCGCCAGCAGCACCCGGGACAGTCTTTCCTATAATTCACCCCTCCACTTT. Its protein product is CASSTRDSLSYNSPLHF.

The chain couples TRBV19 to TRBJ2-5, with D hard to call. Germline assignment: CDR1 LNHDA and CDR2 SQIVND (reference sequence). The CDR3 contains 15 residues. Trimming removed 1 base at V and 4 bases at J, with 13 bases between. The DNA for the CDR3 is TGTGCCAGTAGTATAGGGGCAGGCTTAGGAGAGACCCAGTACTTC. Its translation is CASSIGAGLGETQYF.

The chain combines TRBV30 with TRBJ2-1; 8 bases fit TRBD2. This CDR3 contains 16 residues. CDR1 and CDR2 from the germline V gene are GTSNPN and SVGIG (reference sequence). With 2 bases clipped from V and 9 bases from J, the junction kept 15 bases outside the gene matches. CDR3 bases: TGTGCCTGGAGTTCCAAGATAGCGGGACCTATTGGTGAGCAGTTCTTC. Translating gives CAWSSKIAGPIGEQFF.

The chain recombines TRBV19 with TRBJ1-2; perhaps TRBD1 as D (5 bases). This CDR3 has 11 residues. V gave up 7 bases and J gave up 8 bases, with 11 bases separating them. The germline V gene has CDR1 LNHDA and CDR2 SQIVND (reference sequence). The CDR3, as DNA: TGTGCCAGTACGGGGGGACCCGGCTACACCTTC. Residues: CASTGGPGYTF.